This T cell receptor (beta chain) came from a study of T-cell reconstitution after alpha-beta-depleted transplantation in children. A TCRbeta library incorporating unique molecular identifiers was prepared. TCRdb recomputed calls from the PCR reads with MiXCR, one row per CDR3 protein. The sample includes 200,000 to 250,000 distinct CDR3 sequences, roughly a tenth of them seen just once. Trimming removed 3 bases at V and 3 bases at J, with 12 bases between. CDR3 length: 15 amino acids. The sample holds many counts of this clonotype. The gene calls are TRBV12-3 or TRBV12-4 and TRBJ2-1; the D is unclear. The sample here was PBMCs from the stem cell graft donor, taken from the stem cell graft. This receptor was obtained from a human donor who donated a stem cell graft to a child with acute lymphoblastic leukemia. DNA for the CDR3: TGTGCCAGCAGTTTCCCTAACCCAGGCTACAATGAGCAGTTCTTC. Translating it yields CASSFPNPGYNEQFF.